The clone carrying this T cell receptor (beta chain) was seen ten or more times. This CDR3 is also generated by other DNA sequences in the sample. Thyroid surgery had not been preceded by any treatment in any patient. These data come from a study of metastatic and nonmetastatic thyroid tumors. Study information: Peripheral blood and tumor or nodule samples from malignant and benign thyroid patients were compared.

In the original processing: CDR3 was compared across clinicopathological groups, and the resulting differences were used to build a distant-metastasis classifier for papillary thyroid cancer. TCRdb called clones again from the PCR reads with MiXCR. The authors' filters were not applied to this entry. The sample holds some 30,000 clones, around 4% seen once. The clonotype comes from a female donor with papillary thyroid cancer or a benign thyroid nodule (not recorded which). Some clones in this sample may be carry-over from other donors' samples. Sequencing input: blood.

The CDR3 DNA sequence: TGTGCCACCAGCAGACCCCAGGGGGTGGGGTGGCCCGGGGAGCTGTTTTTT. This encodes CATSRPQGVGWPGELFF. The V call is TRBV15, the J call TRBJ2-2; 7 bases map to TRBD1. The CDR3 is 17 amino acids. With 2 bases clipped from V and 6 bases from J, the junction kept 12 bases outside the gene matches. Germline lookup yields CDR1 LNHNV and CDR2 YYDKDF (reference sequence).